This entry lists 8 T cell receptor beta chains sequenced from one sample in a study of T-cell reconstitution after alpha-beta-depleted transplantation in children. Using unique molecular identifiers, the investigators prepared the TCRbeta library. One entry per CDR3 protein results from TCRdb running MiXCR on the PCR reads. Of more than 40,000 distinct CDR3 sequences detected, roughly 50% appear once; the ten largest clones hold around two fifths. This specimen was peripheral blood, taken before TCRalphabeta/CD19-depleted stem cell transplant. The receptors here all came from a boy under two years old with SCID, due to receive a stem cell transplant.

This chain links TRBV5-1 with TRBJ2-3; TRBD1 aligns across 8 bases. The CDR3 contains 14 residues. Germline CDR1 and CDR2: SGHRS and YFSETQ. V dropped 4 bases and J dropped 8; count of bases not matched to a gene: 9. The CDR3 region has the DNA TGCGCCAGCAGCGCAGCGACAGGGGCCCCTACGCAGTATTTT. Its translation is CASSAATGAPTQYF.

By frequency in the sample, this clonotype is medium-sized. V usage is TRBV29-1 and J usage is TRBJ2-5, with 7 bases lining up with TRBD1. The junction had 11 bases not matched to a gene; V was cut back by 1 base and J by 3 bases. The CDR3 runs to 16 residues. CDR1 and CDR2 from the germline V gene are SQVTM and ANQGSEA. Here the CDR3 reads CSVEASEGDSKETQYF. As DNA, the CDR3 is TGCAGCGTTGAAGCCAGCGAAGGGGACAGTAAAGAGACCCAGTACTTC.

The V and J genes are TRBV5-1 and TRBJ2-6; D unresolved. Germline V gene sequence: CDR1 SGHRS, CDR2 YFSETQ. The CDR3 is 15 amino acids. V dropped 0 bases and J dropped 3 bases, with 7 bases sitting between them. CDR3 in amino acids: CASSLVENGANVLTF. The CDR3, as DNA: TGCGCCAGCAGCTTGGTGGAGAATGGGGCCAACGTCCTGACTTTC.

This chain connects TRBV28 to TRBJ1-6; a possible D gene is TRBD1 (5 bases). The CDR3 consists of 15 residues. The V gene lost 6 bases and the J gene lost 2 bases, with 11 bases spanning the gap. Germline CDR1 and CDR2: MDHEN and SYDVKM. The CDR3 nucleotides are TGTGCCAGCAGGCTTCAGGGCACCTATAATTCACCCCTCCACTTT. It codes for CASRLQGTYNSPLHF.

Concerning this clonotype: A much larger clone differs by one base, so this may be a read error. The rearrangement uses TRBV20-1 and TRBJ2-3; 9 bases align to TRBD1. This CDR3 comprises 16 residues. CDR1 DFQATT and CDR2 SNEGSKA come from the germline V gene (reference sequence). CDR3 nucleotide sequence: TGCTGTGCTCTCCCGCCGGGACAGGGTCATGTAGATACGCAGTATTTT. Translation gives CCALPPGQGHVDTQYF.

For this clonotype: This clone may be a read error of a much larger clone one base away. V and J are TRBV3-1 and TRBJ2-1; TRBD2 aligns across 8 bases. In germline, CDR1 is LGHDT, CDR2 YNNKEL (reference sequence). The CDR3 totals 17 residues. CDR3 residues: CATSQVSRGATYNEQFF. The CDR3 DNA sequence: TGTGCCACCAGCCAAGTTTCGCGGGGGGCAACTTACAATGAGCAGTTCTTC.

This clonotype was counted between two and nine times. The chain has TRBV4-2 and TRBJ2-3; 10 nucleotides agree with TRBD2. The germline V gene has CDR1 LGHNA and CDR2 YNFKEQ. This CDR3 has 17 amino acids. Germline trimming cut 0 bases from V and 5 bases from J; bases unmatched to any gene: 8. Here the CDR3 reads CASSQDRGTSEGDTQYF. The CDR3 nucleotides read TGTGCCAGCAGCCAAGATCGCGGGACTAGCGAGGGAGATACGCAGTATTTT.

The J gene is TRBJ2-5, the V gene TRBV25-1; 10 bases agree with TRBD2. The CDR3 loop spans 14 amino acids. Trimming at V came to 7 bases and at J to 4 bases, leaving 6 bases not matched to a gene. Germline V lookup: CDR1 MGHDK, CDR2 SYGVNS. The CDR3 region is CASISGGARETQYF. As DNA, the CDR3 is TGTGCCAGCATCAGCGGGGGGGCCAGAGAGACCCAGTACTTC.